Only one count was recorded for the clone carrying this T cell receptor beta chain. The antigen remains undetermined. The V gene lost 4 bases and the J gene lost 2 bases, with 10 bases spanning the gap. CDR3 length equals 14 residues. The germline gives CDR1 SGHKS, CDR2 YYEKEE (reference sequence). The sample belongs to a study of OX40 agonist ivuxolimab in advanced cancers. Turning to the study itself: Cohort: 80% to 90% men, mean age approximately 66, aged roughly 23 to 90. Earlier anti-PD-1, anti-PD-L1 or anti-CTLA-4 therapy was permitted; roughly 42% had received some.

Study-level points and caveats: No antigen was identified for the clonally expanded peripheral T cells.

The data were produced by immunoSEQ multiplex PCR, yet TCRdb's version contains in-frame clones alone and is incomplete. The table lists fewer than 80,000 clones, about 89% of them singletons. V is TRBV5-5 and J is TRBJ1-5; D not resolved. The sequence was obtained from an adult with an advanced solid tumor such as melanoma, head and neck, liver or kidney cancer. This sample comprised CD4+ or CD8+ T cells sorted from blood, obtained in a trial of the OX40 agonist ivuxolimab. CDR3 amino acids: CASSHIGGNQPQHF. The CDR3 DNA reads TGTGCCAGCAGCCATATTGGGGGCAATCAGCCCCAGCATTTT.